This T cell receptor beta chain was sequenced during a study of T cell repertoires in cytomegalovirus infection. This clonotype was counted many times. Mismatch with germline at one junction end may stem from a read error. The CDR3 loop spans 14 amino acids. Germline V CDR1 and CDR2: SGHRS, YFSETQ. MiXCR, applied by TCRdb to the reads, yields one record per CDR3 protein. The sample comprises around 230,000 distinct CDR3 sequences, 6% to 8% of which are singletons, and around 6.5% rests with the top ten. The sequence came from a human donor in good health (CMV status not recorded). Some clones in this sample may be carry-over from other donors' samples. The specimen sequenced was PBMCs. The J gene is TRBJ2-2, the V gene TRBV5-1; maybe TRBD1 (5 bases). CDR3 nucleotide sequence: TGCGCCAGCAGTTTGGACAACCCGCTGGATGAGCTGTTTTTT. Its protein product is CASSLDNPLDELFF.